This T cell receptor (beta chain) was retrieved from a study of T-cell reconstitution after alpha-beta-depleted transplantation in children. This sample's TCRbeta library carried unique molecular identifier barcodes. TCRdb reanalysed the PCR reads using MiXCR and keeps one entry per CDR3 protein. This sample has 200,000 to 250,000 distinct CDR3 sequences, with 9.5% to 13% found just once. Whole-study findings and limits: Newly produced T cells mostly accounted for T-cell counts and diversity one year post-transplant. In patients about two months after transplant, alpha-beta T cells reportedly arose from several hundred expanded graft clones. At day 60, the high TCRbeta diversity found in some patients originated from recipient T cells and thymic progenitors that had survived.

This clonotype was detected ten times or more. As yet, its antigen is unknown. Trimming took 0 bases from V and 4 from J, leaving 10 bases between them. This CDR3 has 15 amino acids. CDR1 is SNHLY and CDR2 is FYNNEI in the germline V gene. V and J are TRBV2 and TRBJ2-1, with D perhaps assigned TRBD1 or TRBD2 (7 bases each). The source is a child less than two years old with acute myeloid leukemia, due to receive a stem cell transplant. Sequencing used PBMCs, obtained before TCRalphabeta/CD19-depleted stem cell transplant. The CDR3 spells CASSEAQGGYNEQFF. The CDR3 bases are TGTGCCAGCAGTGAAGCGCAGGGGGGGTACAATGAGCAGTTCTTC.